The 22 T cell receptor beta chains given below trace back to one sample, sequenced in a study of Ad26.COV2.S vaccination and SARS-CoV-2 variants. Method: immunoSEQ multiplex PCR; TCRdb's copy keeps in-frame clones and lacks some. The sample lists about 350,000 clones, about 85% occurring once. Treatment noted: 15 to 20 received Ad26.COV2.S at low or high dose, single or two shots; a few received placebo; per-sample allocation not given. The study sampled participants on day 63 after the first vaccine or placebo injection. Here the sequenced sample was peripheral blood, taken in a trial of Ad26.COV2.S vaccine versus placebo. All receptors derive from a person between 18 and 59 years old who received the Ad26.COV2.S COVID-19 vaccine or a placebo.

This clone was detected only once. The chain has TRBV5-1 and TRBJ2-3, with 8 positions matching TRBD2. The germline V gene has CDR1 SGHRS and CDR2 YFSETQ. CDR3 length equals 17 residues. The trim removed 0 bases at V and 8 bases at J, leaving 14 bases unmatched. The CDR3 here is CASSLVYRLARRSTQYF. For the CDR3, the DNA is TGCGCCAGCAGCTTGGTGTACAGACTAGCGAGGAGGTCTACGCAGTATTTT.

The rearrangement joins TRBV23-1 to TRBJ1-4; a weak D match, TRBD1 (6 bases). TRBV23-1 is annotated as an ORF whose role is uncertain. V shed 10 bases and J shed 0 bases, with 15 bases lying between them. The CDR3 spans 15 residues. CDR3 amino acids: CATQGRASTNEKLFF. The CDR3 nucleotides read TGCGCCACCCAGGGGAGGGCCTCAACTAATGAAAAACTGTTTTTT.

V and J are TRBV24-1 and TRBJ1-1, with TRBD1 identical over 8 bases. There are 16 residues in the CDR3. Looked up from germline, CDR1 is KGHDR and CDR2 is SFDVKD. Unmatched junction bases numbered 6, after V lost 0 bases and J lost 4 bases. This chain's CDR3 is CATSDLAGQVGTEAFF. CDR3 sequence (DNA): TGTGCCACCAGTGATTTGGCGGGACAGGTCGGCACTGAAGCTTTCTTT.

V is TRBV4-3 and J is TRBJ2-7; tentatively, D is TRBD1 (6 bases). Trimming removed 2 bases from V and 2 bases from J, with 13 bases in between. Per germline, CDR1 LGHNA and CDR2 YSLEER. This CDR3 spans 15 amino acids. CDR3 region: CASSQIHRAPYEQYF. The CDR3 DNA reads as TGCGCCAGCAGCCAAATTCACAGGGCCCCCTACGAGCAGTACTTC.

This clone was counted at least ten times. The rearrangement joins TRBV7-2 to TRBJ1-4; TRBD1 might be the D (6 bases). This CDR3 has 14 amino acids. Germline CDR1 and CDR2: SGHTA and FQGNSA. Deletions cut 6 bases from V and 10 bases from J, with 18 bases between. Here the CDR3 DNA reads TGTGCCAGCAGACAGGGCCCGACACGCGGAAAACTGTTTTTT. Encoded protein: CASRQGPTRGKLFF.

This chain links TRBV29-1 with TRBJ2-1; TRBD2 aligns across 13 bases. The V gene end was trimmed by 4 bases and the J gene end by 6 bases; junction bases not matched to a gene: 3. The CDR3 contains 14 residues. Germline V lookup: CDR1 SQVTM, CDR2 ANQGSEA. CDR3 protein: CSVGTSGGPNEQFF. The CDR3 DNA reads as TGCAGCGTTGGGACTAGCGGGGGACCCAATGAGCAGTTCTTC.

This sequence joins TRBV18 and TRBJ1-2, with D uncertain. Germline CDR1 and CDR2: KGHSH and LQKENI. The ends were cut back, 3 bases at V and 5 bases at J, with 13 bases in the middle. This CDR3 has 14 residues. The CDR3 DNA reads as TGTGCCAGCTCACCTCCGATAGGTCAATATGGCTACACCTTC. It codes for CASSPPIGQYGYTF.

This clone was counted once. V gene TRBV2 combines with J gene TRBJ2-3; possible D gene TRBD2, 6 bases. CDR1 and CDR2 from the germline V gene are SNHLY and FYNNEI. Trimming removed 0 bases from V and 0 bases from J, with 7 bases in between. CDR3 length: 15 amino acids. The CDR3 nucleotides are TGTGCCAGCAGTGAAGCCGGGGGTAGCACAGATACGCAGTATTTT. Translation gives CASSEAGGSTDTQYF.

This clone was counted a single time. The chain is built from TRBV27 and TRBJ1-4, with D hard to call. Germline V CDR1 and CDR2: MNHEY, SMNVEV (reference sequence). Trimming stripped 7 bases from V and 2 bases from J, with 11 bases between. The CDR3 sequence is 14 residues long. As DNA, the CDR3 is TGTGCCAGCAATGTCACCCTCACTAATGAAAAACTGTTTTTT. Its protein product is CASNVTLTNEKLFF. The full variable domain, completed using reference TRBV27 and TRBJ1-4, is EAQVTQNPRYLITVTGKKLTVTCSQNMNHEYMSWYRQDPGLGLRQIYYSMNVEVTDKGDVPEGYKVSRKEKRNFPLILESPSPNQTSLYFCASNVTLTNEKLFFGSGTQLSVL.

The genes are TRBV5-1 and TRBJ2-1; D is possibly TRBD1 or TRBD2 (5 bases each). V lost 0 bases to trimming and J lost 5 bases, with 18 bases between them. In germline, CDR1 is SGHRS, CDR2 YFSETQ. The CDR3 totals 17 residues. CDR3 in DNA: TGCGCCAGCAGCTTGGGCATGGCCGGGACGGTAAACAATGAGCAGTTCTTC. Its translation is CASSLGMAGTVNNEQFF. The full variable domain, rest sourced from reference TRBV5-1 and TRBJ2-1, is KAGVTQTPRYLIKTRGQQVTLSCSPISGHRSVSWYQQTPGQGLQFLFEYFSETQRNKGNFPGRFSGRQFSNSRSEMNVSTLELGDSALYLCASSLGMAGTVNNEQFFGPGTRLTVL.

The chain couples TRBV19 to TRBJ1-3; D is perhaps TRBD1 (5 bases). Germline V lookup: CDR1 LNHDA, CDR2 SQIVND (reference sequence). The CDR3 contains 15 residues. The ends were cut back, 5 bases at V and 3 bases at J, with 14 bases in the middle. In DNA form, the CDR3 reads TGTGCCAGTAGTCCCCGGACACTTGGTGGAAACACCATATATTTT. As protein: CASSPRTLGGNTIYF.

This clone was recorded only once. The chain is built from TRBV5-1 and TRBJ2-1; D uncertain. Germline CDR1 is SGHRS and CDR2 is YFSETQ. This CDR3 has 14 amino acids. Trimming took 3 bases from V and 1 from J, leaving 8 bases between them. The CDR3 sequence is CASSSVPSYNEQFF. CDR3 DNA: TGCGCCAGCAGCTCCGTCCCATCCTACAATGAGCAGTTCTTC.

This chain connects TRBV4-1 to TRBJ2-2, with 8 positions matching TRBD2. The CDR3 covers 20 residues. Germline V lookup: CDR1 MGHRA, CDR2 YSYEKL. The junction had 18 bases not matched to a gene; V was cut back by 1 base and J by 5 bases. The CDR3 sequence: CASSQAPGGLAGGRTGELFF. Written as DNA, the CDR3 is TGCGCCAGCAGCCAAGCCCCGGGAGGGCTAGCGGGTGGGCGGACCGGGGAGCTGTTTTTT.

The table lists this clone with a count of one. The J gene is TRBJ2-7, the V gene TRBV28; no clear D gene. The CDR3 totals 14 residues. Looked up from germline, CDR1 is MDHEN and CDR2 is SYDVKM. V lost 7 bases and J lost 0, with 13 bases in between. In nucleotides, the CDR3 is TGTGCCAGCACCGATACGCCGAGCTCCTACGAGCAGTACTTC. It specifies CASTDTPSSYEQYF. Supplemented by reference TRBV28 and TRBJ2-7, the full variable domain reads DVKVTQSSRYLVKRTGEKVFLECVQDMDHENMFWYRQDPGLGLRLIYFSYDVKMKEKGDIPEGYSVSREKKERFSLILESASTNQTSMYLCASTDTPSSYEQYFGPGTRLTVT.

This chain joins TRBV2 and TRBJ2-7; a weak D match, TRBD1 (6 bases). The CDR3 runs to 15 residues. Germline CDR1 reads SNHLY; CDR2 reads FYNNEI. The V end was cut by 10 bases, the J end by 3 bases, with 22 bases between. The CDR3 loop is CATLLDRTGYYEQYF. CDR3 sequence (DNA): TGTGCCACACTCCTAGACAGGACCGGGTACTACGAGCAGTACTTC.

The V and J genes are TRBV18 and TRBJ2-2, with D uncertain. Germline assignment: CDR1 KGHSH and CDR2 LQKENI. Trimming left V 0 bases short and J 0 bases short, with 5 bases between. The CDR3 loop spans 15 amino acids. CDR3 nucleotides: TGTGCCAGCTCACCACCGGGCCCGAACACCGGGGAGCTGTTTTTT. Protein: CASSPPGPNTGELFF.

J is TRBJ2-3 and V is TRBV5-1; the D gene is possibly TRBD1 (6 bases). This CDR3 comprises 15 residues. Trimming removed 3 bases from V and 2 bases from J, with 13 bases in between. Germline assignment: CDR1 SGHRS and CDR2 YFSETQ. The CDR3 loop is CASSSWDTDTDTQYF. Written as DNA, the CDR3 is TGCGCCAGCAGCTCTTGGGACACAGACACAGATACGCAGTATTTT.

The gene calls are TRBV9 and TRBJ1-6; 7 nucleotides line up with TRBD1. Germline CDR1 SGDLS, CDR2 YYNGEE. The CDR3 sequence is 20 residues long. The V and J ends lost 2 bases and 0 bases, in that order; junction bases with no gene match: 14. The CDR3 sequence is CASSVRQGPYQSSYNSPLHF. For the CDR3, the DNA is TGTGCCAGCAGCGTTAGACAGGGACCTTACCAGAGCTCCTATAATTCACCCCTCCACTTT.

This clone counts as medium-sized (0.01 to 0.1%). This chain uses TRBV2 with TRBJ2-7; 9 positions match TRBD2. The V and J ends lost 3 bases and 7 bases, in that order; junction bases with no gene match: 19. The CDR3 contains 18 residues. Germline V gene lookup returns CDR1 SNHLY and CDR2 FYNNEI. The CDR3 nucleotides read TGTGCCAGCAGTGAGGCGGGAGGGCCGTTGGGGAAGTTTAGTGAGCAGTACTTC. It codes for CASSEAGGPLGKFSEQYF.

DNA of the CDR3: TGTGCCAGCAGTTCATACAGAAAAAACACTGAAGCTTTCTTT. Its protein product is CASSSYRKNTEAFF. The V call is TRBV6-2 or TRBV6-3, the J call TRBJ1-1; D call uncertain. This CDR3 comprises 14 residues. Trimming left V 4 bases short and J 2 bases short, with 11 bases between. Germline CDR1 MNHEY, CDR2 SVGEGT.

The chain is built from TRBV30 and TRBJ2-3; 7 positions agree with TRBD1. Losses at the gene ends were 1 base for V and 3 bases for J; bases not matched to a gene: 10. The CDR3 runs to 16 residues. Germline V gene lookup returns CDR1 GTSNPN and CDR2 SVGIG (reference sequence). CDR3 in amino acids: CAWSASGTAETDTQYF. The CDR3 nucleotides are TGTGCCTGGAGTGCCTCCGGGACAGCGGAGACAGATACGCAGTATTTT.

CDR3: CSAGGLAAAYNEQFF. CDR3 DNA: TGCAGCGCCGGGGGACTAGCGGCGGCCTACAATGAGCAGTTCTTC. The chain employs TRBV29-1 and TRBJ2-1, with TRBD2 matching 11 bases. Losses at the gene ends were 7 bases for V and 2 bases for J; bases not matched to a gene: 7. Germline CDR1 reads SQVTM; CDR2 reads ANQGSEA. CDR3 length: 15 amino acids.